A selection of T cell receptor beta chains follows, all from one sample in a study of CD4 T cell repertoires in COVID-19. Assay: immunoSEQ multiplex PCR; the TCRdb copy retains only in-frame clones and omits some. The sample contains over 20,000 clones, roughly 84% of which appear only once. Material: central memory CD4+ T cells from blood, obtained before the COVID-19 pandemic. Receptor source: a human donor who had COVID-19. CDR3s leave out the opening cysteine and the closing phenylalanine or tryptophan. The D gene is left open where the match is weak.

d_call,v_call,j_call,cdr3_aa
TRBD1,TRBV5-5,TRBJ1-2,ASSPGGQGGGYT
NA,TRBV14,TRBJ2-5,ASSSDSGGRGAQY
NA,TRBV30,TRBJ2-4,AWNAGQSFQY
TRBD2,TRBV9,TRBJ2-3,ASSPARLAVGTSTDTQY
NA,TRBV5-1,TRBJ2-1,ASSLLGLGNEQF
TRBD2,TRBV5-1,TRBJ2-3,ASTAGGTDTQY
NA,TRBV14,TRBJ2-7,ASSQDLAAPEQY
NA,TRBV6-1,TRBJ1-5,ASSEARVAGPQH
NA,TRBV10-2,TRBJ2-3,ASSEAGRGDTQY
NA,TRBV2,NA,ASSKDSFYEQY
NA,TRBV21-1,TRBJ2-4,ASSSLGGLQNIQY
TRBD1,TRBV11-3,TRBJ1-2,ASSLRTGTGTYYGYT
NA,TRBV18,TRBJ1-5,ASSPREGSNQPQH
NA,TRBV6-1,TRBJ1-3,ASSAGVPAGNTIY
TRBD1,TRBV28,TRBJ1-3,ATETGIGNTIY
TRBD1,TRBV28,TRBJ2-3,ASNTGVGPFRSTDTQY
TRBD1,TRBV6-5,TRBJ1-1,ASGQGVMNTEAF
NA,TRBV11-2,TRBJ2-3,ASSLVFRRSDTQY
NA,TRBV5-1,TRBJ2-1,ASSQPNGHNEQF
NA,TRBV29-1,TRBJ2-3,SVRRDTDTQY
NA,TRBV28,TRBJ1-2,ASKRIYGYT
NA,TRBV28,TRBJ2-1,ASRSAGPSSYNEQF
NA,TRBV5-6,TRBJ2-5,ASSPPGLRETQY
NA,TRBV5-4,TRBJ2-7,ASSFRLAQEQY
TRBD2,TRBV5-6,TRBJ2-1,ASSLATNGLAATLEQF
TRBD1,TRBV9,TRBJ1-2,ASSPKPGQGAGGYT
TRBD1,TRBV10-2,TRBJ1-6,ASKAQGVDSPLH
TRBD2,TRBV28,TRBJ2-5,ASSPTGWRGEGQETQY
NA,TRBV10-3,TRBJ1-4,AISESNSGVNEKLF
NA,TRBV7-9,TRBJ1-5,ASSLGQGYSNQPQH
NA,TRBV19,TRBJ1-3,ASSIDSVSGNTIY
NA,TRBV29-1,TRBJ1-1,SALERSPYTEAF
TRBD2,TRBV9,TRBJ2-3,ASSVRLAGADTQY
TRBD2,TRBV27,TRBJ2-7,ASWGLASYEQY
NA,TRBV5-1,TRBJ1-6,ASSLGVAASSPLH
TRBD1,TRBV4-2,TRBJ1-4,ASSQVGTGGEKLF
TRBD1,TRBV2,TRBJ2-3,ASKFWDGTGESDTQY
TRBD1,TRBV5-1,TRBJ2-7,ASSSTGGSSYEQY
NA,TRBV6-1,TRBJ1-6,ASSGDNSPLH
TRBD1,TRBV6-1,TRBJ1-1,ASRDRQGEEAF
TRBD2,TRBV6-1,TRBJ2-1,ASSAGGGFSYNEQF
TRBD1,TRBV4-1,TRBJ2-6,ASSQDPGQGSSGANVLT
NA,TRBV5-4,TRBJ2-5,ASSFGWGDQETQY
TRBD1,TRBV9,TRBJ1-6,ASSVEPGTGDSPLH
NA,TRBV11-3,TRBJ2-3,ASSLSGPTSDTQY
NA,TRBV5-6,TRBJ1-1,ASSLGGGWTEAF
NA,TRBV6-1,TRBJ1-4,ASTTVGEKLF
TRBD2,TRBV10-2,TRBJ2-1,ASRREGAYNEQF
NA,TRBV27,NA,ASSLWARDTSYEQY
TRBD1,TRBV6-5,TRBJ2-7,ASSDNRGNYEQY
TRBD1,TRBV6-1,TRBJ1-2,ASSEVGTGNGYT